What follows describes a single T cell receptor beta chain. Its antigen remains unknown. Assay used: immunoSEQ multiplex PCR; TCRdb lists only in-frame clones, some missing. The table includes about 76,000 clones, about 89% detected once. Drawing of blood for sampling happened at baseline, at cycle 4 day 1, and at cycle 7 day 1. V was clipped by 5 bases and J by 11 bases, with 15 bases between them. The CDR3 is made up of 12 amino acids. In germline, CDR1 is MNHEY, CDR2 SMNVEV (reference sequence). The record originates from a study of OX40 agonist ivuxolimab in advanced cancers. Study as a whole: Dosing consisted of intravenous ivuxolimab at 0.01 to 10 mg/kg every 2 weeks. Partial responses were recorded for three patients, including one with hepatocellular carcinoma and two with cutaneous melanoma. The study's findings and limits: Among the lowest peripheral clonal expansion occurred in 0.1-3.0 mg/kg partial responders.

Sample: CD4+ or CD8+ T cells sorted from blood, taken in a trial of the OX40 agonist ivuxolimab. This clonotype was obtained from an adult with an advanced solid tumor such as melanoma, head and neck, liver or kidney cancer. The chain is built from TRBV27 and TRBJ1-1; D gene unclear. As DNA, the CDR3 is TGTGCCAGCAGTGCCTCACGCGGAGCGGCTTTCTTT. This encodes CASSASRGAAFF.